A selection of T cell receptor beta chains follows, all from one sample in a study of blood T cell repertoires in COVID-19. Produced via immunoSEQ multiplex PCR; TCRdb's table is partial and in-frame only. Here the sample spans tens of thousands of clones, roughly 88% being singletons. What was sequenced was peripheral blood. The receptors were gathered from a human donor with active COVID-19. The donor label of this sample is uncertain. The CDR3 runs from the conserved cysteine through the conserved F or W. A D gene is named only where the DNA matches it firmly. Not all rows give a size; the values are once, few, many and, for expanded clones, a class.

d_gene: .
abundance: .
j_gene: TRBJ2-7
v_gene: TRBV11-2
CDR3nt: TGTGCCAGCAGCCCGACTAGTTTTGACGAGCAGTACTTC
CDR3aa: CASSPTSFDEQYF

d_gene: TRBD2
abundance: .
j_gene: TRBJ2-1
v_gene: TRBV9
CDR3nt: TGTGCCAGCAGCGTAGCCGCGACTAGCGGGGGTTTCAGTGAGCAGTTCTTC
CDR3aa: CASSVAATSGGFSEQFF

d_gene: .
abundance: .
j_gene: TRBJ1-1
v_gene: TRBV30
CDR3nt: TGTGCCTGGAGTGTGGGCGGAGGGCCTGAAGCTTTCTTT
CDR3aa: CAWSVGGGPEAFF

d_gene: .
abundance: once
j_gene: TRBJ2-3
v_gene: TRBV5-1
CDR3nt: TGCGCCAGCAGCGGCGGGGCAGCTAGCACAGATACGCAGTATTTT
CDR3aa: CASSGGAASTDTQYF

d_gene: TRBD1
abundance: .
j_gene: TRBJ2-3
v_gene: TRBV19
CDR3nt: TGTGCCAGTAGTCACCGACAGGGGAACACAGATACGCAGTATTTT
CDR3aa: CASSHRQGNTDTQYF

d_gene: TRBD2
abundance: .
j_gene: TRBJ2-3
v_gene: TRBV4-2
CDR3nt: TGTGCCAGCAGCCAAGCGGCTAGCGGGAGTGGAGATACGCAGTATTTT
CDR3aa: CASSQAASGSGDTQYF

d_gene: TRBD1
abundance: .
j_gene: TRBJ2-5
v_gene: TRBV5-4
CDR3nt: TGTGCCAGCAGCTTACGGGACAGGGGGCGCCGAGAGACCCAGTACTTC
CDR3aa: CASSLRDRGRRETQYF

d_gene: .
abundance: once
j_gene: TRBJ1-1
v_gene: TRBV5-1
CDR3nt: TGCGCCAGCTCCGGTGGGGGGGGGAGTGGCACTGAAGCTTTCTTT
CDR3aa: CASSGGGGSGTEAFF

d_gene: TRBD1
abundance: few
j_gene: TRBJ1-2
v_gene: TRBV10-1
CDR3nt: TGCGCCAGCAGTCCCGACAGGGGAAGTGGCTACACCTTC
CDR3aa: CASSPDRGSGYTF

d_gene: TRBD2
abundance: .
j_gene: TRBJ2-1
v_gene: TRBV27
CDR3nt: TGTGCCAGCAACCCAAGGGCTAGCGGGAGTAGACACAATGAGCAGTTCTTC
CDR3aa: CASNPRASGSRHNEQFF

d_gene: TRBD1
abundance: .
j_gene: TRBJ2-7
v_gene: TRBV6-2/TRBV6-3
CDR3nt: TGTGCCAGCAGTCGACAGGGATTCTACGAGCAGTACTTC
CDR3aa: CASSRQGFYEQYF

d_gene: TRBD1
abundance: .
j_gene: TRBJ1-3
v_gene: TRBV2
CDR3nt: TGTGCCTCCTCCGGGGACAGACTGGATTCTGGAAACACCATATATTTT
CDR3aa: CASSGDRLDSGNTIYF

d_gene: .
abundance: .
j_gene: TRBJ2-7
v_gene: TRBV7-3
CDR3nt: TGTGCCAGCAGCTTAAAAGGACAGAGCGAGCAGTACTTC
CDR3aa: CASSLKGQSEQYF

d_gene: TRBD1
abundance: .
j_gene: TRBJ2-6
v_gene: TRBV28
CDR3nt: TGTGCCAGCAGTCGAAGGGGGCTCGGGGCTGGGGCCAACGTCCTGACTTTC
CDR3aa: CASSRRGLGAGANVLTF

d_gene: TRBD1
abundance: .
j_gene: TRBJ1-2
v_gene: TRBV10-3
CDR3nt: TGTGCCATCAGTGACCGACAGGGTGGTGGCTACACCTTC
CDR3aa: CAISDRQGGGYTF

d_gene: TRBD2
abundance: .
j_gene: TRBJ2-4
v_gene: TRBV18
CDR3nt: TGTGCCAGCTCACCTAGCGGGTTAGCCAAAAACATTCAGTACTTC
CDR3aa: CASSPSGLAKNIQYF

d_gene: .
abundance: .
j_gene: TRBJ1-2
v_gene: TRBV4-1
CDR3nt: TGCGCCAGCAGCCAACAGGGATCAGAGTATGGCTACACCTTC
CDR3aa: CASSQQGSEYGYTF

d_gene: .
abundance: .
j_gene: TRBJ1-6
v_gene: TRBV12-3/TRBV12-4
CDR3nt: TGTGCCAGCAGTTTGCAGGTCCCACCCCTCCACTTT
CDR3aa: CASSLQVPPLHF

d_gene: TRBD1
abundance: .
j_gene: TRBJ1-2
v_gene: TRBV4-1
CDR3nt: TGCGCCAGCAGCCAAGAAACAGGGGGGGGAACTAACTATGGCTACACCTTC
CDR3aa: CASSQETGGGTNYGYTF

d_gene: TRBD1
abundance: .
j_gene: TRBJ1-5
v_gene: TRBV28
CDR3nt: TGTGCCAGCAGTTTAGGGGACAGCCTTAATCAGCCCCAGCATTTT
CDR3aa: CASSLGDSLNQPQHF

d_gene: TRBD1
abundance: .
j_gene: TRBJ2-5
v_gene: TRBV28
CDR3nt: TGTGCCAGCAGTTTTTCCCAAGGACAGGGACTGGAGACCCAGTACTTC
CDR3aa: CASSFSQGQGLETQYF

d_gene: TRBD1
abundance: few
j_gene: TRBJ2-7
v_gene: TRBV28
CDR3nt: TGTGCCAGCAGACCCTGGGCCCGACAGGGATCCTCCTACGAGCAGTACTTC
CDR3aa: CASRPWARQGSSYEQYF

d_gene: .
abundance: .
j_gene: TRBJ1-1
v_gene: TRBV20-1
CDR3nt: TGCAGTGCTAGTTCTCGGGATGAAGCTTTCTTT
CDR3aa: CSASSRDEAFF

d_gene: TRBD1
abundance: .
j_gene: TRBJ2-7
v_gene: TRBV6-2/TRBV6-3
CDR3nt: TGTGCCAGCAGTTACCCAGTGGGACAGGGTTCGGAGCAGTACTTC
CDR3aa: CASSYPVGQGSEQYF

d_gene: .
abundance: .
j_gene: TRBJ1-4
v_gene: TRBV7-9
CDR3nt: TGTGCCAGCAGCTTAGAGGAGGCAGCGGAACTGTTTTTT
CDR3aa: CASSLEEAAELFF

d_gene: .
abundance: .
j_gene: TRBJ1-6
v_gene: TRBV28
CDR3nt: TGTGCCAGCAGCTTCGGGGTTGGGTCACCCCTCCACTTT
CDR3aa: CASSFGVGSPLHF

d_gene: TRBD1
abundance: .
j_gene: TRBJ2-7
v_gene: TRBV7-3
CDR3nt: TGTGCCAGCAGCTTATCCCCGACAGGGTACTACGAGCAGTACTTC
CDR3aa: CASSLSPTGYYEQYF

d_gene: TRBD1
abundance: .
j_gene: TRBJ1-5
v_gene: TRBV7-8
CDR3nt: TGTGCCAGCAGCTTAGGGACAGGGTCCAATCAGCCCCAGCATTTT
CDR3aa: CASSLGTGSNQPQHF

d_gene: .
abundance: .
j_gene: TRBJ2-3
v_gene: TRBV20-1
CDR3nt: TGCAGTGCGGGCGGCACAGATACGCAGTATTTT
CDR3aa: CSAGGTDTQYF

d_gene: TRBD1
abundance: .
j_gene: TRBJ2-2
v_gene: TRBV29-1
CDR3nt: TGCAGCGTTGGGACAGGGCCCGGGGAGCTGTTTTTT
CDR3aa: CSVGTGPGELFF

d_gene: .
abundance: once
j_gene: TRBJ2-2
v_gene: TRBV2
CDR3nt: TGTGCCAGCAGACAGCAGAACACCGGGGAGCTGTTTTTT
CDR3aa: CASRQQNTGELFF

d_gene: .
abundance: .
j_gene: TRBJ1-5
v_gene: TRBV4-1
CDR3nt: TGCGCCAGCAGGCGACAGCATGGCAATCAGCCCCAGCATTTT
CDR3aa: CASRRQHGNQPQHF

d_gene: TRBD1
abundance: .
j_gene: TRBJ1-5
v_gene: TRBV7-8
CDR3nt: TGTGCCAGCAGCTCTTACCGGGACAGTAAACGCAATCAGCCCCAGCATTTT
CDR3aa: CASSSYRDSKRNQPQHF

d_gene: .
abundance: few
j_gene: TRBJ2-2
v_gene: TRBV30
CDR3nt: TGTGCCTGGCATCACAGGGTTGAGGGGACCGGGGAGCTGTTTTTT
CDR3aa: CAWHHRVEGTGELFF

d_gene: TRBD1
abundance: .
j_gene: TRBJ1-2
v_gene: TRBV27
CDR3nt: TGTGCCAGCAGCCTAGGGACAGGGCGTCACTATGGCTACACCTTC
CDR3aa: CASSLGTGRHYGYTF

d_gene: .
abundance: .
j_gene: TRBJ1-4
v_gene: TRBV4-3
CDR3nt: TGCGCCAGCAGCCAAGATCAGCAAACGAGAGGGCTAAATGAAAAACTGTTTTTT
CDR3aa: CASSQDQQTRGLNEKLFF

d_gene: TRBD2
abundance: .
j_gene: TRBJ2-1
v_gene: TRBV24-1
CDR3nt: TGTGCCACCAGTAATTCCGCGGGGGGGAACAATGAGCAGTTCTTC
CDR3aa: CATSNSAGGNNEQFF

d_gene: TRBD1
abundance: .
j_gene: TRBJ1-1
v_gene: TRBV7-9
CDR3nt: TGTGCCAGCAGCTCTACCGGGACAGTCATGAACACTGAAGCTTTCTTT
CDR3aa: CASSSTGTVMNTEAFF

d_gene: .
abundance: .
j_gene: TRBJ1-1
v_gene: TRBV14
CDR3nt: TGTGCCAGCAGCCAAGTCCCGGGGGGCACTGAAGCTTTCTTT
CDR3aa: CASSQVPGGTEAFF

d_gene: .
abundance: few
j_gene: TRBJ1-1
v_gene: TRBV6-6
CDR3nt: TGTGCCAGCAGTTACTCGGGGCAGCACACTGAAGCTTTCTTT
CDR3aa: CASSYSGQHTEAFF

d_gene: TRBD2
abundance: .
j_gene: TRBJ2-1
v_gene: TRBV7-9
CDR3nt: TGTGCCAGCAGCTGGACTAGCGGCCCCTACAATGAGCAGTTCTTC
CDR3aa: CASSWTSGPYNEQFF

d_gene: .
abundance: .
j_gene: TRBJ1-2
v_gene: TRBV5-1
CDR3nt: TGCGCCAGCAGCTTGGTGGAGAACGATGGCTACACCTTC
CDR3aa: CASSLVENDGYTF

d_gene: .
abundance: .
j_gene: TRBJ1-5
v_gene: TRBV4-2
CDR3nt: TGTGCCAGCAGCCCATCAGCGGGGACCGGCGGCAATCAGCCCCAGCATTTT
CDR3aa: CASSPSAGTGGNQPQHF

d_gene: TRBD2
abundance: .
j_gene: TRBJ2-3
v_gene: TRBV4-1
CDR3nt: TGCGCCAGCAGCCAAGCCCACTCAAATCAAGCGGGAGGGGTAGATACGCAGTATTTT
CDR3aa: CASSQAHSNQAGGVDTQYF

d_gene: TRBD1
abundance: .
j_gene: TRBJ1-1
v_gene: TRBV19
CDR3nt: TGTGCCAGTAGGGGGACAGGATTTATGAACACTGAAGCTTTCTTT
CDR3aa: CASRGTGFMNTEAFF

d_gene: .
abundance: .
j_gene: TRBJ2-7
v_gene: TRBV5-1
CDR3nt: TGCGCCAGCAGCTTGGCCAGGGATTTATCCTACGAGCAGTACTTC
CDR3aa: CASSLARDLSYEQYF

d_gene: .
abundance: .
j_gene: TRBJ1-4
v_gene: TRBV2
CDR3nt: TGTGCCAGCAGCCTGAATGAAAAACTGTTTTTT
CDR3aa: CASSLNEKLFF

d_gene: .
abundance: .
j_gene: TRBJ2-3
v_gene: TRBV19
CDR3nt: TGTGCCAGTAGTATCCCATTCACAGATACGCAGTATTTT
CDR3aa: CASSIPFTDTQYF

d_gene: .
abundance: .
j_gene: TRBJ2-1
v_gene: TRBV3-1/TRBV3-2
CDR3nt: TGTGCCAGCAGCCATTACGGACCCCAGGGCTACAATGAGCAGTTCTTC
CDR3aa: CASSHYGPQGYNEQFF

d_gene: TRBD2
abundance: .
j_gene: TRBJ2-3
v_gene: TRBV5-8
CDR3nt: TGTGCCAGCAAACACCAGCGGGGGGGCACAGATACGCAGTATTTT
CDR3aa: CASKHQRGGTDTQYF

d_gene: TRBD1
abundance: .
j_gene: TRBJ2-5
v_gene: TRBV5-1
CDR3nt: TGCGCCAGCAGCTTGGGAGGGCAGGGGGCTACCCAGTACTTC
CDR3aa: CASSLGGQGATQYF